These 21 T cell receptor beta chains originate from one sample sequenced in a study of T cells after yellow fever vaccination. TCRdb independently ran MiXCR on the 5' RACE reads; one entry per CDR3 protein. The sample holds some 240,000 distinct CDR3 sequences; approximately 3.3% are singletons and the top ten take around 3%. The source was CD4+ T cells sorted from PBMCs, collected 10 days after the yellow fever booster vaccination. Receptor source: a man between 18 and 29 years old who received the YFV17D yellow fever vaccine.

This clonotype was counted between two and nine times. The gene calls are TRBV20-1 and TRBJ2-2; 7 positions match TRBD1. The V gene's germline CDR1 is DFQATT and CDR2 SNEGSKA (reference sequence). J gave up 6 bases and V 3 bases, and 4 bases lay outside the gene matches. This CDR3 is built from 13 residues. CDR3 DNA sequence: TGCAGTGCTAGCCGACAGGGTCCCGGGGAGCTGTTTTTT. Translating it yields CSASRQGPGELFF.

About this clonotype itself: No conserved phenylalanine or tryptophan ends this CDR3, so it is likely a read error. No DNA is shown, since the ends of the CDR3 on it are uncertain; the CDR3 is the one TCRdb lists. This chain links TRBV23-1 with TRBJ2-7. TRBV23-1 falls under the ORF class, with uncertain function. Including both end residues, the CDR3 is 8 amino acids long. CDR3 in amino acids: CASSHQGY.

The chain links TRBV4-2 to TRBJ2-2; the match to TRBD2 covers 10 bases. V shed 3 bases, J shed 4 bases, and the junction held 8 bases outside the gene matches. Germline CDR1 is LGHNA and CDR2 is YNFKEQ. CDR3 length equals 17 residues. The DNA for the CDR3 is TGTGCCAGCAGCCATCGAAGCGGGGGGGCCTCCACCGGGGAGCTGTTTTTT. Encoded protein: CASSHRSGGASTGELFF.

The chain carries TRBV25-1 and TRBJ1-1, with D possibly TRBD1 on 5 matching bases. The CDR3 spans 11 residues. Germline V gene sequence: CDR1 MGHDK, CDR2 SYGVNS. The germline V and J ends were trimmed by 8 bases and 6 bases, with 10 bases remaining between them. CDR3 DNA: TGTGCCAGCCATCAGGGTTCTGAAGCTTTCTTT. Translated, it gives CASHQGSEAFF.

The V gene is TRBV7-2, the J gene TRBJ2-1; D is undetermined. Trimming pared 5 bases from V and 10 bases from J, leaving 18 bases between. The CDR3 extends over 14 amino acids. CDR1 is SGHTA, CDR2 FQGNSA, per germline. DNA of the CDR3: TGTGCCAGCAGCCGTAACCCGGGCGATAGGGAGCAGTTCTTC. It codes for CASSRNPGDREQFF.

This clonotype was recorded a few times. The chain uses TRBV6-2 or TRBV6-3 and TRBJ2-1; D uncertain. The V end was cut by 7 bases, the J end by 0 bases, with 16 bases between. This CDR3 is 16 amino acids long. In germline, CDR1 is MNHEY, CDR2 SVGEGT. CDR3 in amino acids: CASTQIGETSYNEQFF. The CDR3 nucleotides read TGTGCCAGCACCCAAATAGGAGAGACCTCCTACAATGAGCAGTTCTTC.

This clonotype occurred many times. The rearrangement joins TRBV5-1 to TRBJ2-5; possibly TRBD1 or TRBD2 for D (5 bases each). The CDR3 runs to 16 residues. Trimming removed 4 bases from V and 5 bases from J, with 21 bases in between. The germline V gene encodes CDR1 SGHRS and CDR2 YFSETQ. The CDR3 sequence: CASSRDPVTNSETQYF. For the CDR3, the DNA is TGCGCCAGCAGCCGGGACCCCGTCACCAATAGCGAGACCCAGTACTTC.

This clonotype was seen ten or more times. The V gene is TRBV7-3, the J gene TRBJ2-1, with TRBD2 matching over 7 bases. The CDR3 is made up of 13 amino acids. V lost 1 base, J lost 8 bases, and 2 bases stayed unmatched. Germline V gives CDR1 SGHTA, CDR2 FQGTGA. In DNA form, the CDR3 reads TGTGCCAGCAGCTTAAGTGCGGGGGATGAGCAGTTCTTC. Its protein product is CASSLSAGDEQFF.

This clonotype has ten or more counts. This chain joins TRBV18 and TRBJ1-2; no definite D call. The length of the CDR3 is 12 residues. Germline CDR1 KGHSH, CDR2 LQKENI. V dropped 4 bases and J dropped 6 bases, with 9 bases sitting between them. CDR3 DNA sequence: TGTGCCAGCTCACAGACACGGGATGGCTACACCTTC. This gives the protein CASSQTRDGYTF. The variable domain in full, with the rest retrieved from reference TRBV18 and TRBJ1-2, is NAGVMQNPRHLVRRRGQEARLRCSPMKGHSHVYWYRQLPEEGLKFMVYLQKENIIDESGMPKERFSAEFPKEGPSILRIQQVVRGDSAAYFCASSQTRDGYTFGSGTRLTVV.

This clonotype was counted at least ten times. V and J are TRBV15 and TRBJ2-1; 7 bases line up with TRBD2. V shed 6 bases and J 0 bases; nucleotides not matched to a gene: 2. Germline-derived CDR1 and CDR2 are LNHNV and YYDKDF (reference sequence). This CDR3 region has 14 residues. The CDR3: CATSWTSSYNEQFF. The CDR3 nucleotides are TGTGCCACCAGTTGGACTAGCTCCTACAATGAGCAGTTCTTC.

The V call is TRBV20-1, the J call TRBJ1-2; 8 nucleotides agree with TRBD1. Losses at the gene ends were 4 bases for V and 4 bases for J; bases not matched to a gene: 5. CDR1 DFQATT and CDR2 SNEGSKA come from the germline V gene (reference sequence). The CDR3 runs 13 residues. As DNA, the CDR3 is TGCAGTGCTATTGCCGGGACAGGCTATGGCTACACCTTC. Protein: CSAIAGTGYGYTF.

Ten or more counts support this clonotype. This chain's CDR3 is CASSLAGGAYNEQFF. The CDR3 nucleotides read TGCGCCAGCAGCTTGGCAGGGGGCGCCTACAATGAGCAGTTCTTC. V is TRBV5-1 and J is TRBJ2-1, with 8 bases aligning to TRBD1. The CDR3 length is 15 residues. Germline CDR1 and CDR2: SGHRS and YFSETQ. The V gene end was trimmed by 0 bases and the J gene end by 2 bases; junction bases not matched to a gene: 1.

This chain connects TRBV5-1 to TRBJ2-2, with TRBD1 matching over 7 bases. This CDR3 contains 16 residues. Germline CDR1 is SGHRS and CDR2 is YFSETQ. V lost 4 bases, J lost 7 bases, and 13 bases stayed unmatched. CDR3 amino acids: CASSPVLGGGIGELFF. The CDR3, as DNA: TGCGCCAGCAGCCCTGTCCTAGGGGGCGGTATCGGGGAGCTGTTTTTT.

This clonotype has more than one count but fewer than ten. V usage is TRBV18 and J usage is TRBJ1-1; 7 nucleotides align to TRBD1. CDR1 is KGHSH, CDR2 LQKENI, per germline. V shed 2 bases, J shed 3 bases, and the junction held 6 bases outside the gene matches. The CDR3 totals 15 residues. The CDR3: CASSPRQGTDTEAFF. The CDR3 nucleotides are TGTGCCAGCTCACCAAGACAGGGTACCGACACTGAAGCTTTCTTT.

This clonotype was seen many times. V and J are TRBV7-8 and TRBJ2-5; no reliable D call. Germline V gives CDR1 SGHVS, CDR2 FQNEAQ. The CDR3 totals 14 residues. Trimming pared 1 base from V and 4 bases from J, leaving 10 bases between. The CDR3 nucleotides read TGTGCCAGCAGCTTAGGACGTAACCGAGAGACCCAGTACTTC. Protein sequence: CASSLGRNRETQYF.

The V gene is TRBV7-2, the J gene TRBJ2-2; D unresolved. From germline, CDR1 is SGHTA and CDR2 FQGNSA. The ends were cut back, 1 base at V and 2 bases at J, with 8 bases in the middle. CDR3 size: 15 residues. This chain's CDR3 is CASSLGVLNTGELFF. The CDR3 nucleotides are TGTGCCAGCAGCTTAGGGGTCTTAAACACCGGGGAGCTGTTTTTT.

This clonotype has at least ten counts. The chain is built from TRBV5-1 and TRBJ1-4; D is unresolved. Per germline, CDR1 SGHRS and CDR2 YFSETQ. V lost 4 bases and J 3 bases, leaving 13 bases between the germline ends. The CDR3 contains 15 residues. DNA for the CDR3: TGCGCCAGCAGCGAGGACGGTTCTCCTAATGAAAAACTGTTTTTT. Its protein product is CASSEDGSPNEKLFF.

Only a few counts were recorded for this clonotype. This chain links TRBV4-3 with TRBJ2-3, with TRBD2 identical over 11 bases. CDR1 is LGHNA and CDR2 is YSLEER in the germline V gene. The CDR3 runs to 16 residues. V shed 2 bases and J 6 bases; nucleotides not matched to a gene: 7. DNA for the CDR3: TGCGCCAGCAGCCAACTAGCGGGGGGAAATGGGGATACGCAGTATTTT. Residues: CASSQLAGGNGDTQYF.

The chain couples TRBV28 to TRBJ2-7, with D perhaps TRBD2 (5 bases). The V and J ends lost 5 bases and 3 bases respectively, with 14 bases between them. The CDR3 has 14 residues. Germline CDR1 is MDHEN and CDR2 is SYDVKM. The CDR3 here is CASSTAGRLYEQYV. CDR3 DNA: TGTGCCAGCAGTACCGCGGGCAGGCTCTACGAGCAGTACGTC.

This clonotype has just a few counts. V usage is TRBV7-3 and J usage is TRBJ1-2; tentatively, D is TRBD1 (5 bases). CDR1 and CDR2 from the germline V gene are SGHTA and FQGTGA. Trimming pared 2 bases from V and 8 bases from J, leaving 12 bases between. This CDR3 spans 13 amino acids. The CDR3 loop is CASSLQGLDGYTF. CDR3 nucleotide sequence: TGTGCCAGCAGCTTACAGGGATTAGACGGCTACACCTTC.

This clonotype was found many times. V usage is TRBV6-2 or TRBV6-3 and J usage is TRBJ2-1; D is unresolved. The V end was cut by 4 bases, the J end by 3 bases, with 10 bases between. The CDR3 is 14 amino acids. Germline V gene lookup returns CDR1 MNHEY and CDR2 SVGEGT. The CDR3 is CASSFHLDYNEQFF. The CDR3 bases are TGTGCCAGCAGTTTCCATCTTGACTACAATGAGCAGTTCTTC.